This T cell receptor beta chain is from a study of shared clonotypes between healthy human individuals. Study findings and constraints: Researchers sampled only blood; tissue repertoires likely differ. Among donors, sharing of clonotypes was expected to be affected by sequencing depth. Relative to memory subsets, naive subsets generally showed larger estimated richness.

About this clone: Its target is unknown. A clone one base away is much larger, so this may be a read error.

Each cell subset's genomic DNA was divided evenly among several immunoSEQ plates. Libraries were prepared by immunoSEQ multiplex PCR; TCRdb keeps only in-frame clonotypes and omits some of them. The sample includes over a million clones, approximately 80% seen only once; the top ten take around 0.47%. V lost 4 bases and J lost 2, with 9 bases in between. Per germline, CDR1 KGHSH and CDR2 LQKENI. The CDR3 covers 14 residues. Sequencing was performed on memory CD4+ T cells from PBMCs. Subset: CD45RA-negative fraction. The V gene is TRBV18, the J gene TRBJ1-5; TRBD1 might be the D (5 bases). This receptor was taken from a man aged 18 to 29 in good health. Some clones in this sample may be carry-over from other donors' samples. This CDR3 is CASSQGNRNQPQHF. CDR3 DNA sequence: TGTGCCAGCTCACAGGGGAATCGCAATCAGCCCCAGCATTTT.